The next 31 T cell receptor beta chains were all read from a single sample in a study of T cells in women clearing cervical HPV infection. Measured with immunoSEQ multiplex PCR; TCRdb has only the in-frame clones, and not every one. This sample's clone table lists 39,000 or so clones. The sample comprised blood buffy coat. Receptors originate from a woman aged 18-70 years with a cervical HPV16 infection that either progressed to CIN3+ or cleared (not recorded which).

To note about this clone: The missing CDR3 end, 3 residues past where the read stops, is filled in from the germline J gene. The chain employs TRBV18 and TRBJ2-2; no firm D call. CDR1 and CDR2 (germline): KGHSH, LQKENI. This CDR3 comprises 14 residues. The CDR3 loop is CASQEQVNNEKLFF. CDR3 bases read: TGTGCCAGCCAAGAGCAGGTCAACAATGAAAAG.

Regarding this clone: Coverage ceases 3 residues before the CDR3 finishes, and the germline J gene fills in the end. The chain couples TRBV19 to TRBJ1-5; a weak D match, TRBD1 (6 bases). The germline gives CDR1 LNHDA, CDR2 SQIVND (reference sequence). This CDR3 has 13 residues. V shed 6 bases and J shed 7 bases, with 13 bases lying between them. The CDR3 here is CASRGQLGQPQHF. Partial CDR3 DNA: TGTGCCAGTAGAGGACAGCTGGGGCAGCCC.

Notes on this clone: The CDR3 end lies 3 residues beyond the end of the read and is filled in from the germline J gene. J is TRBJ1-1 and V is TRBV20-1; D not certain. CDR1 and CDR2 (germline): DFQATT, SNEGSKA (reference sequence). This CDR3 spans 14 amino acids. The ends were cut back, 0 bases at V and 0 bases at J, with 8 bases in the middle. Here the CDR3 reads CSARDPTVNTEAFF. The CDR3 DNA, read in part, is TGCAGTGCTAGAGATCCAACAGTGAACACTGAA.

Note on this clone: With the read ending 3 residues before the CDR3 end, the germline J gene is used to fill in that end. The chain joins TRBV5-1 to TRBJ2-3, with a weak D call TRBD1 (6 bases). Trimming took off 2 bases at V and 4 bases at J, with 11 bases between the two ends. The CDR3 runs 14 residues. CDR1 and CDR2 from the germline V gene are SGHRS and YFSETQ. The covered CDR3 bases are TGCGCCAGCAGCTTTTTGCAGGGGCCAGATACG. This encodes CASSFLQGPDT. The full-length CDR3 reads as CASSFLQGPDTQYF.

The CDR3 reads CASSVIWNTGELFF. The sequenced CDR3 bases are TGTGCCAGCAGCGTAATCTGGAACACCGGGGAG. This chain links TRBV9 with TRBJ2-2; D is ambiguous. The sequenced fragment ends 3 residues before the CDR3 boundary, so the rest is inferred from the germline J gene. Germline CDR1 SGDLS, CDR2 YYNGEE. V gave up 1 base and J gave up 1 base, with 5 bases separating them. The CDR3 totals 14 residues.

As concerns this clone: The read halts 3 residues ahead of the CDR3 end, with the missing end drawn from the germline J gene. The V gene is TRBV20-1, the J gene TRBJ2-1, with 8 positions matching TRBD1. In germline, CDR1 is DFQATT, CDR2 SNEGSKA (reference sequence). The CDR3 runs 14 residues. V shed 3 bases, J shed 6 bases, and the junction held 7 bases outside the gene matches. Here the CDR3 reads CSASKVTGGNEQFF. Partial CDR3 DNA: TGCAGTGCTAGCAAAGTTACAGGGGGCAATGAG.

Turning to this clone: The read falls 3 residues short of the CDR3 end, and the missing part is taken from the germline J gene. The genes are TRBV7-9 and TRBJ1-1; 7 bases map to TRBD1. This CDR3 spans 14 amino acids. V lost 6 bases, J lost 5 bases, and 9 bases stayed unmatched. Germline V gene sequence: CDR1 SEHNR, CDR2 FQNEAQ (reference sequence). The CDR3 loop reads CASSTGDLRTEAFF. The covered CDR3 bases are TGTGCCAGCAGTACAGGGGATTTGAGAACTGAA.

The CDR3 loop reads CASRASGSQIQETQYF. The part of the CDR3 DNA that was read is TGTGCCAGCAGGGCTAGCGGGAGTCAGATTCAAGAGACC. V is TRBV2 and J is TRBJ2-5; 10 nucleotides agree with TRBD2. The observed sequence ends 3 residues before the CDR3 terminus, with the missing tail filled in from the germline J gene. The CDR3 spans 16 residues. In germline, CDR1 is SNHLY, CDR2 FYNNEI. Trimming cost V 6 bases and J 2 bases; bases outside gene matches: 9.

Points on this clone: Coverage ceases 3 residues before the CDR3 finishes, and the germline J gene fills in the end. V is TRBV28 and J is TRBJ2-1; possible D gene TRBD2, 5 bases. CDR3 size: 16 residues. Trimming removed 2 bases at V and 3 bases at J, with 14 bases between. Germline V gives CDR1 MDHEN, CDR2 SYDVKM. The sequenced CDR3 bases are TGTGCCAGCAGTTTAGCTGGCGGGCCCCGCTACAATGAG. The encoded protein is CASSLAGGPRYNE. The entire CDR3 is CASSLAGGPRYNEQFF.

On this clone: The CDR3 goes on 3 residues after the read ends, and that part is filled in from the germline J gene. The genes are TRBV2 and TRBJ1-6; D remains ambiguous. CDR1 and CDR2 from the germline V gene are SNHLY and FYNNEI. The CDR3 contains 13 residues. V was pared by 5 bases and J by 7 bases, with 9 bases between. CDR3 sequence: CASSLQSNSPLHF. The CDR3 bases that were read are TGTGCCAGCAGTCTACAGAGCAATTCACCC.

This CDR3 reads CASSQTGVRGTEAFF. CDR3 DNA (partial): TGTGCCAGCAGCCAGACAGGGGTTCGGGGCACTGAA. The V call is TRBV5-6, the J call TRBJ1-1, with 8 bases aligning to TRBD1. The read comes to an end 3 residues before the CDR3 does, leaving the germline J gene to fill in the end. CDR1 is SGHDT, CDR2 YYEEEE, per germline. This CDR3 spans 15 amino acids. V shed 4 bases and J 4 bases; nucleotides not matched to a gene: 9.

About this clone itself: The read is 3 residues too short to cover the CDR3 end, so that end is filled in from the germline J gene. This chain joins TRBV18 and TRBJ2-7, with 7 bases identical to TRBD1. V shed 4 bases and J 3 bases; nucleotides not matched to a gene: 9. This CDR3 is 15 amino acids long. Germline CDR1 KGHSH, CDR2 LQKENI. The CDR3 bases that were read are TGTGCCAGCTCACACCGACAGGGAGAGGTCTACGAG. Translating gives CASSHRQGEVYE. The entire CDR3 sequence reads CASSHRQGEVYEQYF.

Comment on this clone: The CDR3 goes on 3 residues after the read ends, and that part is filled in from the germline J gene. This chain connects TRBV29-1 to TRBJ1-2; a weak D match, TRBD1 (5 bases). This CDR3 region has 12 residues. Trimming stripped 7 bases from V and 5 bases from J, with 14 bases between. Per the germline V gene, CDR1 is SQVTM and CDR2 is ANQGSEA. The CDR3 bases that were read are TGCAGCGCGGGGGGTCAGGGATATGGC. Translation gives CSAGGQGYG. From start to end, the CDR3 is CSAGGQGYGYTF.

Concerning this clone: The CDR3 end is not reached by the read, which stops 3 residues before it; the germline J gene fills it in. This chain uses TRBV7-9 with TRBJ2-2; 8 nucleotides align to TRBD1. The CDR3 sequence is 13 residues long. Germline CDR1 reads SEHNR; CDR2 reads FQNEAQ (reference sequence). CDR3 DNA, as far as it was read: TGTGCCAGCACCCCAGGGGGCCCGGAAAAG. As protein: CASTPGGPEK. The entire CDR3 protein is CASTPGGPEKLFF.

As regards this clone: From the germline J gene comes the end of the CDR3, since the read stops 3 residues before it. The rearrangement uses TRBV7-6 and TRBJ1-4; TRBD1 matches at 10 bases. This CDR3 comprises 16 residues. V shed 5 bases and J 1 base; nucleotides not matched to a gene: 4. Germline lookup yields CDR1 SGHVS and CDR2 FNYEAQ. The CDR3 loop is CASSLDRGITNEKLFF. Partial CDR3 DNA: TGTGCCAGCAGCCTGGACAGGGGGATAACTAATGAAAAA.

Concerning this clone: The read falls 3 residues short of the CDR3 end, and the missing part is taken from the germline J gene. The chain links TRBV14 to TRBJ1-1; D may be TRBD1 (6 bases). In germline, CDR1 is SGHDN, CDR2 FVKESK. The length of the CDR3 is 14 residues. Trimming took 2 bases from V and 4 from J, leaving 11 bases between them. The CDR3 loop reads CASSQQGPGTEAFF. Incomplete CDR3 DNA: TGTGCCAGCAGCCAACAGGGGCCTGGCACTGAA. Together with reference TRBV14 and TRBJ1-1, the CDR3 gives the full variable domain: EAGVTQFPSHSVIEKGQTVTLRCDPISGHDNLYWYRRVMGKEIKFLLHFVKESKQDESGMPNNRFLAERTGGTYSTLKVQPAELEDSGVYFCASSQQGPGTEAFFGQGTRLTVV.

Worth noting for this clone: The read ends 3 residues early relative to the CDR3; the germline J gene fills the gap. The V gene is TRBV19, the J gene TRBJ1-5; 8 nucleotides match TRBD1. V was pared by 5 bases and J by 6 bases, with 12 bases of the junction left unmatched. Germline V gene lookup returns CDR1 LNHDA and CDR2 SQIVND (reference sequence). This CDR3 spans 16 amino acids. CDR3 protein: CASSAAGGPGGQPQHF. CDR3 DNA (partial): TGTGCCAGTAGTGCAGCAGGGGGCCCCGGGGGTCAGCCC.

Worth noting for this clone: The observed sequence ends 3 residues before the CDR3 terminus, with the missing tail filled in from the germline J gene. The chain combines TRBV7-2 with TRBJ1-2; no clear D gene. The CDR3 runs to 12 residues. Germline V CDR1 and CDR2: SGHTA, FQGNSA. The V and J ends lost 1 base and 3 bases respectively, with 3 bases between them. This CDR3 reads CASSLEHYGYTF. Partial CDR3 DNA: TGTGCCAGCAGCTTAGAGCACTATGGC.

About this clone itself: The read is 3 residues too short to cover the CDR3 end, so that end is filled in from the germline J gene. This rearrangement joins TRBV2 to TRBJ2-7, with D unclear. The CDR3 sequence is 14 residues long. The V gene lost 2 bases and the J gene lost 5 bases, with 13 bases spanning the gap. Germline lookup yields CDR1 SNHLY and CDR2 FYNNEI. This CDR3 reads CASSENSISHEQYF. Partial CDR3 DNA: TGTGCCAGCAGTGAAAACAGTATAAGCCACGAG. Full variable domain (remainder filled in from reference TRBV2 and TRBJ2-7): EPEVTQTPSHQVTQMGQEVILRCVPISNHLYFYWYRQILGQKVEFLVSFYNNEISEKSEIFDDQFSVERPDGSNFTLKIRSTKLEDSAMYFCASSENSISHEQYFGPGTRLTVT.

Details on this clone: The CDR3 end is not reached by the read, which stops 3 residues before it; the germline J gene fills it in. This chain joins TRBV20-1 and TRBJ1-6; tentatively, D is TRBD1 (6 bases). V was trimmed by 4 bases and J by 9 bases, leaving 22 bases between them. This CDR3 region has 16 residues. Germline-derived CDR1 and CDR2 are DFQATT and SNEGSKA (reference sequence). The sequenced CDR3 bases are TGCAGTGCTACCACTCCGGGGGGCCGAGGTAGTTCACCC. Protein product: CSATTPGGRGSSP. Given in full, the CDR3 is CSATTPGGRGSSPLHF.

Remarks on this clone: From the germline J gene comes the end of the CDR3, since the read stops 3 residues before it. This rearrangement joins TRBV5-1 to TRBJ2-5; TRBD2 matches at 13 bases. Germline V gives CDR1 SGHRS, CDR2 YFSETQ. The CDR3 totals 16 residues. Trimming removed 4 bases from V and 4 bases from J; junction bases left unmatched: 7. Partial CDR3 DNA: TGCGCCAGCAGCATCGGACTAGCGGGAGTAGTAGAGACC. This encodes CASSIGLAGVVET. The whole CDR3 is CASSIGLAGVVETQYF.

Of note for this clone: With the read ending 3 residues before the CDR3 end, the germline J gene is used to fill in that end. The genes are TRBV30 and TRBJ1-3; D is unclear. The germline V gene has CDR1 GTSNPN and CDR2 SVGIG (reference sequence). V was trimmed by 8 bases and J by 2 bases, leaving 7 bases between them. The CDR3 has 11 amino acids. The CDR3 loop is CARTAGNTIYF. The part of the CDR3 DNA that was read is TGTGCCCGGACGGCTGGAAACACC.

Turning to this clone: From the germline J gene comes the end of the CDR3, since the read stops 3 residues before it. This chain connects TRBV5-1 to TRBJ2-3; D remains unclear. The CDR3 totals 15 residues. Germline CDR1 SGHRS, CDR2 YFSETQ. V lost 0 bases and J 0 bases, leaving 8 bases between the germline ends. CDR3 DNA (partial): TGCGCCAGCAGCTTGGACTCCACGAGCACAGATACG. Protein sequence: CASSLDSTSTDT. The full CDR3 protein reads CASSLDSTSTDTQYF.

A remark on this clone: The read ends 3 residues before the CDR3 terminus; that terminus is restored from the germline J gene. The rearrangement links TRBV12-5 to TRBJ2-3, with D unresolved. The CDR3 has 14 residues. The germline V gene encodes CDR1 LGHNT and CDR2 FRNRAP. V dropped 1 base and J dropped 1 base, with 6 bases sitting between them. CDR3 sequence reads: CASGLEHGTDTQYF. The sequenced part of the CDR3 DNA is TGTGCTAGTGGTTTGGAACATGGCACAGATACG.

As to this clone: The read ends 3 residues shy of where the CDR3 ends; the end is completed using the germline J gene. The V and J genes are TRBV7-2 and TRBJ2-7, with 7 bases lining up with TRBD2. V lost 2 bases and J lost 2; bases outside the gene matches: 6. CDR3 length: 15 residues. CDR1 and CDR2 (germline): SGHTA, FQGNSA. The DNA read from the CDR3 is TGTGCCAGCAGCTTAAGAGGCGGGGGAACCTACGAG. Amino acids: CASSLRGGGTYE. The CDR3 reads in full as CASSLRGGGTYEQYF.

As regards this clone: The read terminates 3 residues before the CDR3 end, so the remaining end is supplied by the germline J gene. This CDR3 is also generated by other DNA sequences in the sample. V and J are TRBV7-3 and TRBJ2-2; a weak D match, TRBD1 (5 bases). CDR1 and CDR2 (germline): SGHTA, FQGTGA. The CDR3 runs to 14 residues. CDR3 DNA, as far as it was read: TGTGCCAGCAGCAGCTCAACTGGGGCCAACGTG. Encoded protein: CASSSSTGANV. The complete CDR3 protein is CASSSSTGANVLFF.

About this clone: The read gets to within 3 residues of the CDR3 end, and the germline J gene fills in the rest. The gene calls are TRBV7-9 and TRBJ2-1; D is unclear. This CDR3 is 12 amino acids long. V shed 2 bases and J shed 6 bases, with 5 bases lying between them. Germline V gene lookup returns CDR1 SEHNR and CDR2 FQNEAQ (reference sequence). This CDR3 reads CASSLQVNEQFF. The CDR3 DNA, read in part, is TGTGCCAGCAGCTTACAGGTCAATGAG.

Points on this clone: The read finishes 3 residues shy of the CDR3 end, and the germline J gene is used to complete it. This chain joins TRBV14 and TRBJ2-3; 9 nucleotides agree with TRBD2. Germline V CDR1 and CDR2: SGHDN, FVKESK. Trimming took 5 bases from V and 0 from J; bases not matched to a gene: 6. The length of the CDR3 is 16 residues. The CDR3 loop is CASSVLAGTSTDTQYF. The sequenced part of the CDR3 DNA is TGTGCCAGCAGCGTCCTAGCGGGGACGAGCACAGATACG.

Turning to this clone: The read finishes 3 residues shy of the CDR3 end, and the germline J gene is used to complete it. The chain employs TRBV5-1 and TRBJ2-7, with D possibly matching TRBD1 (6 bases). The V and J ends lost 0 bases and 5 bases respectively, with 12 bases between them. Germline V gene sequence: CDR1 SGHRS, CDR2 YFSETQ. The CDR3 sequence is 14 residues long. The covered CDR3 bases are TGCGCCAGCAGCTTGGAGGGCAGGGGAAACGAG. Its protein product is CASSLEGRGNE. The entire CDR3 protein is CASSLEGRGNEQYF.

A word on this clone: The sequence runs out 3 residues before the end of the CDR3; the remainder is reconstructed from the germline J gene. The chain couples TRBV29-1 to TRBJ1-1; TRBD1 is a possible D gene (5 bases). CDR1 is SQVTM, CDR2 ANQGSEA, per germline. V was cut by 6 bases and J by 3 bases, with 20 bases left in between. CDR3 size: 15 residues. The CDR3 is CSVFLGGRVDTEAFF. Incomplete CDR3 DNA: TGCAGCGTCTTTCTGGGGGGGAGGGTTGACACTGAA.

With regard to this clone: The read finishes 3 residues shy of the CDR3 end, and the germline J gene is used to complete it. The chain uses TRBV20-1 and TRBJ1-1; the match to TRBD1 covers 7 bases. After removal of 3 bases from V and 3 bases from J, the junction contained 4 bases not matched to a gene. This CDR3 region has 13 residues. Germline-derived CDR1 and CDR2 are DFQATT and SNEGSKA (reference sequence). The CDR3: CSARGQIDTEAFF. CDR3 bases read: TGCAGTGCTAGGGGACAGATCGACACTGAA.